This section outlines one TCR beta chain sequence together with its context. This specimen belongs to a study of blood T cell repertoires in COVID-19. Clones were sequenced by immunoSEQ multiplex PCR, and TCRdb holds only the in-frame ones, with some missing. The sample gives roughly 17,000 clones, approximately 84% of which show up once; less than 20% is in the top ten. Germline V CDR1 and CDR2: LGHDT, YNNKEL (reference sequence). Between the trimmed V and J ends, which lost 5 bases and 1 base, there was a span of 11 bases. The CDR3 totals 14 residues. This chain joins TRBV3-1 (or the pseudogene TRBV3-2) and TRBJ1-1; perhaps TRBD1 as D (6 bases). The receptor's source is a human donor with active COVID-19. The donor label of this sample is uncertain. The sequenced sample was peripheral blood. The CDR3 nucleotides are TGTGCCAGCAGCTCTGCAGGGGCGAACACTGAAGCTTTCTTT. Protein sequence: CASSSAGANTEAFF.